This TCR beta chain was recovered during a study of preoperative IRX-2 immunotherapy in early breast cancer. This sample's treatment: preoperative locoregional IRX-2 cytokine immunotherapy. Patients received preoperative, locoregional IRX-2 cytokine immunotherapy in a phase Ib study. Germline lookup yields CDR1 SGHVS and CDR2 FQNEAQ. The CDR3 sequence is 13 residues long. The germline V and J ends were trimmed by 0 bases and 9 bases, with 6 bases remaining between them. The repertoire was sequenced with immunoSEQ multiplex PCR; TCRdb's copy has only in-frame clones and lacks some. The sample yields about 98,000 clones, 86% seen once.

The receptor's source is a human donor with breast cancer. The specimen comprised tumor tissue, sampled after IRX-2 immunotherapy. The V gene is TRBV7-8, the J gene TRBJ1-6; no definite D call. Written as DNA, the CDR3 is TGTGCCAGCAGCTTAGCGCAAGGTTCACCCCTCCACTTT. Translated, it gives CASSLAQGSPLHF.